Below, 27 T cell receptor beta chains from the same sample are listed, as sequenced in a study of cytomegalovirus exposure and HLA in healthy donors. Primers for the PCR totalled 60 Vbeta and 13 Jbeta. Some clones are missing from TCRdb's copy, which holds only in-frame ones; the method was immunoSEQ multiplex PCR. Counted here are under 200,000 clones, roughly 13% occurring once; the ten biggest clones make up about 7.8%. Input material: PBMCs. The receptors come from a man aged 50-59 years in good health and CMV-seropositive.

This clone turned up a few times. The V and J genes are TRBV28 and TRBJ1-5; D remains unclear. The CDR3 length is 11 residues. V was shortened by 5 bases and J by 5 bases, with 4 bases between the two germline ends. The germline V gene encodes CDR1 MDHEN and CDR2 SYDVKM. CDR3 in DNA: TGTGCCAGCAGTCGGGATCAGCCCCAGCATTTT. Translating it yields CASSRDQPQHF.

The gene calls are TRBV10-2 and TRBJ1-5; 9 bases line up with TRBD1. The V gene end was trimmed by 5 bases and the J gene end by 0 bases; junction bases not matched to a gene: 14. Germline CDR1 is WSHSY and CDR2 is SAAADI. The CDR3 totals 19 residues. CDR3 loop: CASSPIIFTGGFSNQPQHF. The DNA for the CDR3 is TGCGCCAGCAGTCCAATCATATTCACAGGGGGCTTTAGCAATCAGCCCCAGCATTTT.

This clone was observed a few times. The chain joins TRBV2 to TRBJ2-1; TRBD2 aligns across 8 bases. V lost 2 bases to trimming and J lost 5 bases; unmatched junction nucleotides: 8. CDR1 is SNHLY and CDR2 is FYNNEI in the germline V gene. The CDR3 runs to 16 residues. CDR3 region: CASSENLGLGDNEQFF. The CDR3, as DNA: TGTGCCAGCAGTGAAAATTTGGGACTAGGGGACAATGAGCAGTTCTTC.

The rearrangement joins TRBV7-8 to TRBJ2-7; D may be TRBD2 (6 bases). The CDR3 has 14 residues. Trimming removed 1 base from V and 1 base from J, with 8 bases in between. Looked up from germline, CDR1 is SGHVS and CDR2 is FQNEAQ. CDR3 residues: CASSLVRGSYEQYF. CDR3 nucleotide sequence: TGTGCCAGCAGCTTAGTCCGGGGGTCCTACGAGCAGTACTTC.

This sequence joins TRBV6-5 and TRBJ2-3, with 10 bases aligning to TRBD2. The CDR3 runs 14 residues. Germline V gene sequence: CDR1 MNHEY, CDR2 SVGAGI. Trimming removed 6 bases from V and 7 bases from J; junction bases left unmatched: 7. CDR3 sequence reads: CASRSSGGKNTQYF. Written as DNA, the CDR3 is TGTGCCAGCAGATCTAGCGGGGGCAAGAATACGCAGTATTTT.

V and J are TRBV5-1 and TRBJ1-1; TRBD1 matches at 9 bases. The germline CDR1 and CDR2 sequences are SGHRS and YFSETQ. J lost 3 bases, V lost 3 bases, and 9 bases had no gene match. This CDR3 comprises 16 residues. For the CDR3, the DNA is TGCGCCAGCAGCTGGCTACAGGGGGCGCGCGACACTGAAGCTTTCTTT. Amino acid sequence: CASSWLQGARDTEAFF.

As DNA, the CDR3 is TGTGCCAGCAGCCCGTCAGGGGACAGGGGGCGCGGGTACTTC. Its translation: CASSPSGDRGRGYF. The chain links TRBV6-5 to TRBJ2-5, with 12 bases that match TRBD1. The germline CDR1 and CDR2 sequences are MNHEY and SVGAGI. Trimming cost V 6 bases and J 13 bases; bases outside gene matches: 12. The CDR3 is 14 amino acids.

The rearrangement links TRBV11-3 to TRBJ2-1; 8 nucleotides line up with TRBD2. This CDR3 has 18 amino acids. Germline V CDR1 and CDR2: SGHNT, YENEEA. With 2 bases clipped from V and 0 bases from J, the junction kept 9 bases outside the gene matches. The CDR3 DNA is TGTGCCAGCAGCTTAAGGCGGGGGGCCTTTAGCTCCTACAATGAGCAGTTCTTC. This encodes CASSLRRGAFSSYNEQFF.

The chain joins TRBV4-3 to TRBJ2-5; the D gene is possibly TRBD2 (5 bases). The CDR3 is 16 amino acids. Trimming pared 0 bases from V and 2 bases from J, leaving 13 bases between. Germline CDR1 reads LGHNA; CDR2 reads YSLEER. CDR3: CASSQDSPGLQETQYF. DNA for the CDR3: TGCGCCAGCAGCCAAGATTCCCCGGGGTTACAAGAGACCCAGTACTTC.

This clone was counted only a few times. The chain links TRBV10-2 to TRBJ2-5, with 9 nucleotides matching TRBD2. Germline assignment: CDR1 WSHSY and CDR2 SAAADI. This CDR3 has 14 amino acids. V dropped 8 bases and J dropped 7; count of bases not matched to a gene: 11. CDR3 in amino acids: CASSFPSGERTQYF. The CDR3 DNA follows: TGCGCCAGCTCTTTTCCTAGCGGGGAGCGGACCCAGTACTTC.

This clone was observed a handful of times. The V gene is TRBV2, the J gene TRBJ2-2, with D possibly TRBD2 on 5 matching bases. Germline CDR1 SNHLY, CDR2 FYNNEI. V lost 6 bases to trimming and J lost 7 bases, with 15 bases between them. The CDR3 runs 14 residues. The CDR3 nucleotides are TGTGCCAGCAGCGGAGGACCGTGGGGCGGGGAGCTGTTTTTT. Amino acid sequence: CASSGGPWGGELFF.

The chain employs TRBV7-2 and TRBJ2-2; D is perhaps TRBD1 (5 bases). Germline loops: CDR1 SGHTA, CDR2 FQGNSA. CDR3 size: 16 residues. V lost 6 bases and J lost 4, with 18 bases in between. The CDR3 protein is CASSSATGRVTGELFF. In DNA, the CDR3 is TGTGCCAGCAGTTCCGCAACAGGACGGGTCACCGGGGAGCTGTTTTTT.

The table lists this clone with a few counts. The rearrangement joins TRBV25-1 to TRBJ1-6, with TRBD1 matching over 9 bases. Germline CDR1 is MGHDK and CDR2 is SYGVNS. Trimming cost V 3 bases and J 5 bases; bases outside gene matches: 8. The CDR3 covers 17 residues. For the CDR3, the DNA is TGTGCCAGCAGTGATCACAGGGGGCGGTTGGATAATTCACCCCTCCACTTT. It yields the protein CASSDHRGRLDNSPLHF.

This chain links TRBV5-6 with TRBJ2-7, with TRBD2 as a possible D gene (5 bases). CDR1 and CDR2 (germline): SGHDT, YYEEEE. The CDR3 is 14 residues long. V lost 0 bases to trimming and J lost 7 bases, with 14 bases between them. The CDR3 region has the DNA TGTGCCAGCAGCTTGGGAGCTCGCGGCGGGGAGCAGTACTTC. Protein product: CASSLGARGGEQYF.

Only a few counts were recorded for this clone. The chain combines TRBV27 with TRBJ1-1, with D tentatively TRBD1 (5 bases). Trimming shortened V by 5 bases and J by 5 bases, and 21 bases separated the two germline ends. CDR1 is MNHEY, CDR2 SMNVEV, per germline (reference sequence). The CDR3 spans 16 residues. CDR3 sequence (DNA): TGTGCCAGCAGTACGGACCGGGGGGGATGGGGTACTGAAGCTTTCTTT. Encoded protein: CASSTDRGGWGTEAFF.

This clone was detected a few times. The rearrangement joins TRBV6-1 to TRBJ2-5; 14 nucleotides align to TRBD2. Germline V CDR1 and CDR2: MNHNS, SASEGT. CDR3 length: 17 residues. V lost 4 bases, J lost 1 base, and 5 bases stayed unmatched. The CDR3 DNA sequence: TGTGCCAGCAGTGCCAGGACTAGCGGGGGGCTCCAAGAGACCCAGTACTTC. This encodes CASSARTSGGLQETQYF.

This clone turned up a few times. The rearrangement joins TRBV15 to TRBJ1-1, with D possibly matching TRBD1 (5 bases). The CDR3 runs to 14 residues. Germline V CDR1 and CDR2: LNHNV, YYDKDF (reference sequence). The germline V and J ends were trimmed by 5 bases and 1 base, with 11 bases remaining between them. The DNA of the CDR3 is TGTGCCACCAGCCGCCTCACAGGGAACACTGAAGCTTTCTTT. Its translation: CATSRLTGNTEAFF.

This clone was observed a handful of times. The genes are TRBV19 and TRBJ1-2; tentatively, D is TRBD1 (6 bases). Germline values: CDR1 LNHDA, CDR2 SQIVND (reference sequence). V was trimmed by 9 bases and J by 4 bases, leaving 12 bases between them. This CDR3 comprises 12 residues. The CDR3 protein is CASNRDPYGYTF. The CDR3 nucleotides are TGTGCCAGCAACAGGGATCCCTATGGCTACACCTTC. The entire variable domain, with the rest obtained from reference TRBV19 and TRBJ1-2, is as follows: DGGITQSPKYLFRKEGQNVTLSCEQNLNHDAMYWYRQDPGQGLRLIYYSQIVNDFQKGDIAEGYSVSREKKESFPLTVTSAQKNPTAFYLCASNRDPYGYTFGSGTRLTVV.

Only a few counts were recorded for this clone. This same CDR3 is encoded by further DNA sequences in the sample. The chain combines TRBV2 with TRBJ1-1; 7 bases are shared with TRBD1. CDR1 SNHLY and CDR2 FYNNEI come from the germline V gene. The CDR3 runs to 13 residues. Germline trimming cut 5 bases from V and 1 base from J; bases unmatched to any gene: 1. The CDR3 DNA is TGTGCCAGCAGTCAGGGGGAGAACACTGAAGCTTTCTTT. Protein: CASSQGENTEAFF. Together with reference TRBV2 and TRBJ1-1, the CDR3 gives the full variable domain: EPEVTQTPSHQVTQMGQEVILRCVPISNHLYFYWYRQILGQKVEFLVSFYNNEISEKSEIFDDQFSVERPDGSNFTLKIRSTKLEDSAMYFCASSQGENTEAFFGQGTRLTVV.

This clone was seen a few times. This sequence joins TRBV28 and TRBJ2-2; D is ambiguous. This CDR3 has 14 amino acids. Trimming removed 3 bases at V and 4 bases at J, with 9 bases between. Germline V CDR1 and CDR2: MDHEN, SYDVKM. This CDR3 reads CASSFSQLTGELFF. In DNA, the CDR3 is TGTGCCAGCAGTTTCTCACAGCTCACCGGGGAGCTGTTTTTT.

The rearrangement joins TRBV29-1 to TRBJ2-7; a possible D gene is TRBD1 (5 bases). Germline CDR1 reads SQVTM; CDR2 reads ANQGSEA. This CDR3 is 12 amino acids long. The V end lost 6 bases, the J end lost 2 bases, and 11 bases lay between the germline ends. DNA of the CDR3: TGCAGCGTCGGACACTTGGCCTACGAGCAGTACTTC. Translated, it gives CSVGHLAYEQYF.

This sequence joins TRBV19 and TRBJ1-1; D not resolved. The CDR3 length is 16 residues. The V gene's germline CDR1 is LNHDA and CDR2 SQIVND (reference sequence). V was pared by 2 bases and J by 9 bases, with 22 bases between. DNA of the CDR3: TGTGCCAGTAGTATAAACCCTTCGGCAGGAGGTTCTAAAGCTTTCTTT. Encoded protein: CASSINPSAGGSKAFF.

This clone was seen a few times. The CDR3: CASSSGGAPAGNTEAFF. In DNA, the CDR3 is TGTGCCAGCAGCTCGGGAGGAGCCCCCGCGGGGAACACTGAAGCTTTCTTT. The genes are TRBV7-3 and TRBJ1-1; D is uncertain. This CDR3 spans 17 amino acids. V gave up 4 bases and J gave up 1 base, with 19 bases separating them. Germline CDR1 SGHTA, CDR2 FQGTGA. The whole variable domain, filled in from reference TRBV7-3 and TRBJ1-1, reads GAGVSQTPSNKVTEKGKYVELRCDPISGHTALYWYRQSLGQGPEFLIYFQGTGAADDSGLPNDRFFAVRPEGSVSTLKIQRTERGDSAVYLCASSSGGAPAGNTEAFFGQGTRLTVV.

In nucleotides, the CDR3 is TGTGCCAGCAGCCCTGGGACAGGGGGGGAAAAACTGTTTTTT. It yields the protein CASSPGTGGEKLFF. This chain connects TRBV2 to TRBJ1-4; 11 bases align to TRBD1. This CDR3 contains 14 residues. Germline lookup yields CDR1 SNHLY and CDR2 FYNNEI. Trimming took 6 bases from V and 8 from J; bases not matched to a gene: 5.

This clone has only one observation. The chain joins TRBV4-1 to TRBJ2-7, with 9 bases fitting TRBD1. With 0 bases clipped from V and 3 bases from J, the junction kept 6 bases outside the gene matches. The CDR3 covers 16 residues. CDR1 is MGHRA and CDR2 is YSYEKL in the germline V gene. The CDR3 region has the DNA TGCGCCAGCAGCCAAGACCCCGGGACAGGGATCTACGAGCAGTACTTC. Protein product: CASSQDPGTGIYEQYF.

The chain has TRBV10-3 and TRBJ2-5; the D gene is possibly TRBD2 (6 bases). Germline V gives CDR1 ENHRY, CDR2 SYGVKD. The CDR3 extends over 12 amino acids. Between the trimmed V and J ends, which lost 10 bases and 0 bases, there was a span of 9 bases. The CDR3 DNA sequence: TGTGCCACCCGGGGGAACCAAGAGACCCAGTACTTC. Amino acid sequence: CATRGNQETQYF.

The chain recombines TRBV19 with TRBJ1-2, with D possibly matching TRBD1 (6 bases). The germline V and J ends were trimmed by 4 bases and 5 bases, with 23 bases remaining between them. CDR1 and CDR2 from the germline V gene are LNHDA and SQIVND (reference sequence). The CDR3 consists of 17 residues. The CDR3, as DNA: TGTGCCAGTAGTAATATTCCCAACTTCGGACAGTTATATGGCTACACCTTC. This translates into CASSNIPNFGQLYGYTF.